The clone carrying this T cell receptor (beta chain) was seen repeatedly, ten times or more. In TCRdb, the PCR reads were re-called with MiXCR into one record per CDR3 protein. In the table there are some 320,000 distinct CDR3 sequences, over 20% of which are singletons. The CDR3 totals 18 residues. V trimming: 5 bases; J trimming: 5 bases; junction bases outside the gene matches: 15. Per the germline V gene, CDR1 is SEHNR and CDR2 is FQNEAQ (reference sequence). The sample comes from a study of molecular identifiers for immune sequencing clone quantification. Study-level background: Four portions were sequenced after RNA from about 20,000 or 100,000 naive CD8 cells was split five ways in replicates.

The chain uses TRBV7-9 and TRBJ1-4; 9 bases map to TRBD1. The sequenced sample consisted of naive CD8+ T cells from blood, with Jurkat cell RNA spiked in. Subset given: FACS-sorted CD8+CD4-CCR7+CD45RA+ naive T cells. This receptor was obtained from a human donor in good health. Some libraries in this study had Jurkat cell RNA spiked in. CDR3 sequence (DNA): TGTGCCAGCAGCCCCCGGGACAGGGCCGACTTCGCAAATGAAAAACTGTTTTTT. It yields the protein CASSPRDRADFANEKLFF.